These 9 T cell receptor beta chains came from one sample sequenced in a study of blood T cell repertoires in COVID-19. Clones were read by immunoSEQ multiplex PCR, and TCRdb kept only the in-frame ones, dropping some. The table has around 230,000 clones, about nine tenths seen once. Sequences were obtained from PBMCs or T cells enriched from blood (not recorded which). The receptors originated from a middle-aged woman with acute COVID-19.

In its sample, this clone was seen once. This sequence joins TRBV6-5 and TRBJ1-2, with 7 bases lining up with TRBD1. This CDR3 comprises 15 residues. Germline V gene data show CDR1 as MNHEY and CDR2 as SVGAGI. Trimming removed 2 bases from V and 4 bases from J; junction bases left unmatched: 7. CDR3 DNA: TGTGCCAGCAGTTACCTCGACAGGGCGACCTATGGCTACACCTTC. Translation: CASSYLDRATYGYTF.

The chain combines TRBV5-1 with TRBJ1-4, with TRBD1 as a possible D gene (6 bases). Germline V gene data show CDR1 as SGHRS and CDR2 as YFSETQ. This CDR3 contains 16 residues. The V gene lost 0 bases and the J gene lost 2 bases, with 11 bases spanning the gap. CDR3 sequence reads: CASSLVTGGTNEKLFF. CDR3 bases: TGCGCCAGCAGCTTGGTTACGGGGGGCACTAATGAAAAACTGTTTTTT.

The rearrangement uses TRBV5-5 and TRBJ2-5; D possibly corresponds to TRBD1 (5 bases). CDR3 length equals 13 residues. V shed 7 bases and J shed 4 bases, with 14 bases lying between them. Germline V gene lookup returns CDR1 SGHKS and CDR2 YYEKEE (reference sequence). The CDR3: CASALGAGETQYF. CDR3 DNA: TGTGCCAGCGCCCTTGGGGCAGGAGAGACCCAGTACTTC.

Details on this clone: A junction boundary mismatches the germline segment, possibly from a read error. The rearrangement links TRBV18 to TRBJ2-1, with TRBD2 matching over 9 bases. This CDR3 spans 14 amino acids. CDR1 is KGHSH and CDR2 is LQKENI in the germline V gene. Written as DNA, the CDR3 is TGTGCCAGCTCGACCAATCTGGCGGGGGGGAATCAACTCTTC. Translated, it gives CASSTNLAGGNQLF.

Here the CDR3 reads CASSFGQGHEKLFF. CDR3 in DNA: TGCGCCAGCAGCTTCGGCCAGGGGCATGAAAAACTGTTTTTT. The J gene is TRBJ1-4, the V gene TRBV5-1; possible D gene TRBD1, 6 bases. The V and J ends lost 2 bases and 6 bases respectively, with 11 bases between them. The CDR3 length is 14 residues. Germline assignment: CDR1 SGHRS and CDR2 YFSETQ.

This clone was recorded only once. This sequence joins TRBV7-9 and TRBJ2-7; no clear D. Trimming removed 5 bases from V and 3 bases from J, with 11 bases in between. The CDR3 loop spans 13 amino acids. From germline, CDR1 is SEHNR and CDR2 FQNEAQ (reference sequence). In DNA form, the CDR3 reads TGTGCCAGCAGCCCCGGGTCCTACTACGAGCAGTACTTC. Translated, it gives CASSPGSYYEQYF. The variable domain in full, with the rest retrieved from reference TRBV7-9 and TRBJ2-7, is DTGVSQNPRHKITKRGQNVTFRCDPISEHNRLYWYRQTLGQGPEFLTYFQNEAQLEKSRLLSDRFSAERPKGSFSTLEIQRTEQGDSAMYLCASSPGSYYEQYFGPGTRLTVT.

J is TRBJ2-3 and V is TRBV7-9; no definite D call. This CDR3 spans 15 amino acids. Germline CDR1 reads SEHNR; CDR2 reads FQNEAQ (reference sequence). V was pared by 3 bases and J by 0 bases, with 10 bases between. The CDR3 reads CASSFNTFSTDTQYF. DNA for the CDR3: TGTGCCAGCAGCTTTAACACCTTTAGCACAGATACGCAGTATTTT.

The rearrangement joins TRBV13 to TRBJ2-3; 16 nucleotides agree with TRBD2. The junction had 10 bases not matched to a gene; V was cut back by 5 bases and J by 5 bases. CDR1 and CDR2 (germline): PRHDT, FYEKMQ (reference sequence). The CDR3 length is 18 residues. The CDR3 DNA follows: TGTGCCAGCAGCCCGGCCGGGACTAGCGGGGGGGCCAAAGATACGCAGTATTTT. This encodes CASSPAGTSGGAKDTQYF.

The chain uses TRBV19 and TRBJ1-2; TRBD1 matches 8 bases. Germline V gives CDR1 LNHDA, CDR2 SQIVND (reference sequence). The CDR3 contains 15 residues. V shed 0 bases and J 7 bases; nucleotides not matched to a gene: 7. The CDR3 region is CASSIEAGGVSGYTF. In nucleotides, the CDR3 is TGTGCCAGTAGTATAGAGGCAGGGGGCGTTAGTGGCTACACCTTC.